Described below is a single T cell receptor beta chain sequence and its context. This record belongs to a study of blood T cell repertoires in COVID-19. Living in about two dozen US areas, the participants were between 18 and 89 years of age. Participant reports of clinical history set cohort assignment. Authors' data handling: Amplification of reference gene primers provided the estimated nucleated cell counts. The repertoire was sequenced with immunoSEQ multiplex PCR; TCRdb's copy has only in-frame clones and lacks some. V and J calls and clone size are given by that table; D and trimming were obtained from the DNA. The sample comprises about 250,000 clones, more than 75% of which are singletons, and 1.5% to 2% rests with the top ten. This CDR3 has 11 amino acids. Per the germline V gene, CDR1 is MGHDK and CDR2 is SYGVNS. V was shortened by 5 bases and J by 9 bases, with 7 bases between the two germline ends.

This chain joins TRBV25-1 and TRBJ2-2, with D hard to call. The material sequenced was PBMCs or T cells enriched from blood (not recorded which). The sequence derives from a man aged 40-55 years who had recovered from COVID-19. The CDR3 nucleotides are TGTGCCAGCAGTTCCTCCTGGGAGCTGTTTTTT. This codes for CASSSSWELFF.